Shown below are 22 T cell receptor beta chains from a single sample sequenced in a study of blood T cell repertoires in COVID-19. Produced via immunoSEQ multiplex PCR; TCRdb's table is partial and in-frame only. The sample includes about 120,000 clones, roughly 80% of them seen just once. The sequenced sample was peripheral blood. All receptors derive from a woman in her fifties or sixties with acute or convalescent COVID-19.

This clone showed up just a few times. This chain connects TRBV5-6 to TRBJ2-5; D remains unclear. V dropped 4 bases and J dropped 2 bases, with 12 bases sitting between them. Germline V gene data show CDR1 as SGHDT and CDR2 as YYEEEE. CDR3 length: 14 residues. The CDR3 DNA reads as TGTGCCAGCAGCCTACCGACGGAGCAAGAGACCCAGTACTTC. Protein: CASSLPTEQETQYF.

The chain has TRBV28 and TRBJ1-4; D not resolved. Deletions cut 7 bases from V and 7 bases from J, with 13 bases between. Germline CDR1 reads MDHEN; CDR2 reads SYDVKM. This CDR3 comprises 13 residues. DNA for the CDR3: TGTGCCAGCAACTCGGAGTGGATTGAAAAACTGTTTTTT. As protein: CASNSEWIEKLFF.

This rearrangement joins TRBV5-1 to TRBJ2-1; the match to TRBD2 covers 8 bases. Trimming at V came to 4 bases and at J to 6 bases, leaving 9 bases not matched to a gene. There are 15 residues in the CDR3. In germline, CDR1 is SGHRS, CDR2 YFSETQ. Here the CDR3 DNA reads TGCGCCAGCAGCCCGGGGGGGCGCGATCTCAATGAGCAGTTCTTC. This translates into CASSPGGRDLNEQFF.

This clone was observed a few times. The rearrangement links TRBV28 to TRBJ1-4; D gene unclear. Trimming shortened V by 3 bases and J by 11 bases, and 10 bases separated the two germline ends. The CDR3 runs to 12 residues. Germline V CDR1 and CDR2: MDHEN, SYDVKM. DNA for the CDR3: TGTGCCAGCAGTTTTAGCAGAAGGAAACTGTTTTTT. Protein sequence: CASSFSRRKLFF.

The chain joins TRBV7-3 to TRBJ2-3, with 9 bases matching TRBD1. V lost 5 bases and J lost 1; bases outside the gene matches: 10. The V gene's germline CDR1 is SGHTA and CDR2 FQGTGA. The CDR3 length is 17 residues. The CDR3: CASSPRDRVGGTDTQYF. The CDR3, as DNA: TGTGCCAGCAGCCCTCGGGACAGGGTCGGAGGCACAGATACGCAGTATTTT.

This clone was detected many times. This chain joins TRBV5-4 and TRBJ1-2; maybe TRBD1 (5 bases). V lost 4 bases, J lost 1 base, and 14 bases lay in between. The germline V gene has CDR1 SGHNT and CDR2 YYREEE (reference sequence). The CDR3 is 15 amino acids. The CDR3 DNA reads as TGTGCCAGCAGCCGTGCGGTAGGACATAACTATGGCTACACCTTC. Amino acid sequence: CASSRAVGHNYGYTF.

This chain uses TRBV5-1 with TRBJ2-7, with D maybe TRBD2 (5 bases). V was clipped by 4 bases and J by 3 bases, with 17 bases between them. The V gene's germline CDR1 is SGHRS and CDR2 YFSETQ. This CDR3 is built from 15 residues. CDR3 in DNA: TGCGCCAGCAGCCCTACAATCCGGGATAACTACGAGCAGTACTTC. This encodes CASSPTIRDNYEQYF.

The chain carries TRBV30 and TRBJ1-2, with a tentative D call TRBD1 (5 bases). Trimming stripped 3 bases from V and 2 bases from J, with 7 bases between. There are 12 residues in the CDR3. Germline values: CDR1 GTSNPN, CDR2 SVGIG (reference sequence). The CDR3, as DNA: TGTGCCTGGAGAAGACAGAACTATGGCTACACCTTC. Its protein is CAWRRQNYGYTF.

This chain connects TRBV7-2 to TRBJ2-5; 8 positions match TRBD2. V was pared by 5 bases and J by 4 bases, with 6 bases of the junction left unmatched. The length of the CDR3 is 14 residues. Germline CDR1 is SGHTA and CDR2 is FQGNSA. CDR3 protein: CASSTGGARETQYF. The CDR3 DNA reads as TGTGCCAGCAGCACCGGGGGGGCCAGAGAGACCCAGTACTTC.

The gene calls are TRBV27 and TRBJ2-7; TRBD1 aligns across 7 bases. J gave up 0 bases and V 5 bases, and 7 bases lay outside the gene matches. This CDR3 has 15 amino acids. Looked up from germline, CDR1 is MNHEY and CDR2 is SMNVEV (reference sequence). CDR3 protein: CASSPTGVSSYEQYF. As DNA, the CDR3 is TGTGCCAGCAGTCCAACAGGGGTGAGCTCCTACGAGCAGTACTTC.

J is TRBJ1-6 and V is TRBV28; D is uncertain. The germline CDR1 and CDR2 sequences are MDHEN and SYDVKM. CDR3 size: 13 residues. The V and J ends lost 4 bases and 7 bases respectively, with 8 bases between them. CDR3 nucleotide sequence: TGTGCCAGCAGTTCCCCACAGAATTCACCCCTCCACTTT. Translated: CASSSPQNSPLHF.

This chain uses TRBV28 with TRBJ1-1, with 8 bases matching TRBD1. J was trimmed by 4 bases and V by 5 bases; bases with no gene match: 6. The CDR3 totals 14 residues. Germline V lookup: CDR1 MDHEN, CDR2 SYDVKM. This CDR3 reads CASSVGQVFTEAFF. As DNA, the CDR3 is TGTGCCAGCAGTGTGGGACAGGTATTCACTGAAGCTTTCTTT.

The chain combines TRBV7-9 with TRBJ1-2, with TRBD1 identical over 11 bases. V gave up 5 bases and J gave up 8 bases; unmatched junction bases: 13. The CDR3 covers 16 residues. Germline assignment: CDR1 SEHNR and CDR2 FQNEAQ (reference sequence). The CDR3 coding sequence is TGTGCCAGCAGCGCACCGTATAGGGACAGGGGGGGCGGCTACACCTTC. It translates to CASSAPYRDRGGGYTF.

This clone has more than one count but fewer than ten. This rearrangement joins TRBV4-2 to TRBJ1-2; no definite D call. V lost 1 base to trimming and J lost 4 bases, with 13 bases between them. This CDR3 is built from 15 residues. CDR1 and CDR2 from the germline V gene are LGHNA and YNFKEQ. CDR3 sequence (DNA): TGTGCCAGCAGCCAAGGTTCCGGGGAGGGCTATGGCTACACCTTC. It specifies CASSQGSGEGYGYTF.

V usage is TRBV12-3 or TRBV12-4 and J usage is TRBJ1-5; D gene uncertain. Trimming removed 6 bases at V and 1 base at J, with 7 bases between. The CDR3 consists of 13 residues. This chain's CDR3 is CASSPSSNQPQHF. The CDR3 DNA sequence: TGTGCCAGCAGCCCGTCGAGCAATCAGCCCCAGCATTTT.

This chain uses TRBV6-5 with TRBJ2-2; 12 nucleotides align to TRBD2. Germline CDR1 is MNHEY and CDR2 is SVGAGI. This CDR3 contains 15 residues. V was clipped by 8 bases and J by 8 bases; unmatched bases: 9. This CDR3 reads CASSLGTSGWGELFF. CDR3 nucleotides: TGTGCCAGCTCGCTCGGGACTAGCGGGTGGGGGGAGCTGTTTTTT.

The chain uses TRBV5-3 and TRBJ1-1, with a possible D match to TRBD1 (6 bases). TRBV5-3 qualifies as an ORF whose function is uncertain. The CDR3 has 16 residues. V was clipped by 4 bases and J by 2 bases, with 18 bases between them. This CDR3 is CARSKIGQLENTEAFF. CDR3 sequence (DNA): TGTGCCAGAAGCAAGATAGGACAGCTAGAAAACACTGAAGCTTTCTTT.

This clone has a single count. The rearrangement joins TRBV30 to TRBJ2-2; 7 bases agree with TRBD1. The CDR3 extends over 14 amino acids. CDR1 and CDR2 from the germline V gene are GTSNPN and SVGIG (reference sequence). J gave up 4 bases and V 2 bases, and 4 bases lay outside the gene matches. CDR3 bases: TGTGCCTGGAGTTCGGACAGGATCACCGGGGAGCTGTTTTTT. Translated: CAWSSDRITGELFF. Combining the CDR3 with reference TRBV30 and TRBJ2-2 gives the whole variable domain SQTIHQWPATLVQPVGSPLSLECTVEGTSNPNLYWYRQAAGRGLQLLFYSVGIGQISSEVPQNLSASRPQDRQFILSSKKLLLSDSGFYLCAWSSDRITGELFFGEGSRLTVL.

The genes are TRBV10-3 and TRBJ2-1; 12 nucleotides align to TRBD2. Germline V gene sequence: CDR1 ENHRY, CDR2 SYGVKD. With V trimmed by 0 bases and J by 6 bases, 3 bases remained unmatched. CDR3 length equals 16 residues. The CDR3 sequence is CAISESPTSGGNEQFF. The CDR3 DNA sequence: TGTGCCATCAGTGAGTCCCCGACTAGCGGGGGCAATGAGCAGTTCTTC.

This clone came up once. The chain carries TRBV28 and TRBJ2-7, with a weak D call TRBD1 (6 bases). This CDR3 has 14 residues. Germline lookup yields CDR1 MDHEN and CDR2 SYDVKM. V lost 8 bases and J 0 bases, leaving 14 bases between the germline ends. The CDR3 sequence: CASRRQGYSYEQYF. DNA for the CDR3: TGTGCCAGCCGGCGCCAGGGGTACTCCTACGAGCAGTACTTC.

This rearrangement joins TRBV7-9 to TRBJ2-7; 13 bases agree with TRBD2. This CDR3 comprises 16 residues. Germline assignment: CDR1 SEHNR and CDR2 FQNEAQ (reference sequence). The J segment lost 3 bases and the V segment lost 1 base, leaving 3 bases of the junction unmatched. The CDR3 bases are TGTGCCAGCAGCTTAGGGACTAGCGGGAGATACTACGAGCAGTACTTC. The encoded protein is CASSLGTSGRYYEQYF. Full variable domain (outside the CDR3, taken from reference TRBV7-9 and TRBJ2-7): DTGVSQNPRHKITKRGQNVTFRCDPISEHNRLYWYRQTLGQGPEFLTYFQNEAQLEKSRLLSDRFSAERPKGSFSTLEIQRTEQGDSAMYLCASSLGTSGRYYEQYFGPGTRLTVT.

The chain is built from TRBV5-6 and TRBJ1-2, with D possibly matching TRBD1 (5 bases). This CDR3 is 13 amino acids long. The germline gives CDR1 SGHDT, CDR2 YYEEEE. Trimming cost V 4 bases and J 2 bases, with 9 bases left between them. This CDR3 reads CASSQDKNYGYTF. CDR3 coding DNA: TGTGCCAGCAGCCAGGACAAGAACTATGGCTACACCTTC. The full variable domain, with the rest looked up from reference TRBV5-6 and TRBJ1-2, is DAGVTQSPTHLIKTRGQQVTLRCSPKSGHDTVSWYQQALGQGPQFIFQYYEEEERQRGNFPDRFSGHQFPNYSSELNVNALLLGDSALYLCASSQDKNYGYTFGSGTRLTVV.